This TCR beta chain was sequenced for a study of OX40 agonist ivuxolimab in advanced cancers. Germline V gene data show CDR1 as LNHDA and CDR2 as SQIVND (reference sequence). V trimming: 7 bases; J trimming: 8 bases; junction bases outside the gene matches: 8. This CDR3 region has 13 residues. TCRdb keeps only in-frame clones here, not all; method: immunoSEQ multiplex PCR. Among around 76,000 clones listed, about nine tenths were seen once. This clone was detected only once. The chain links TRBV19 to TRBJ2-4, with 7 bases aligning to TRBD1. The origin of this receptor is an adult with an advanced solid tumor such as melanoma, head and neck, liver or kidney cancer. The input for sequencing was CD4+ or CD8+ T cells sorted from blood, taken in a trial of the OX40 agonist ivuxolimab. CDR3 sequence: CASNSGGPDIQYF. The CDR3 nucleotides are TGTGCCAGTAATTCAGGGGGTCCGGACATTCAGTACTTC.